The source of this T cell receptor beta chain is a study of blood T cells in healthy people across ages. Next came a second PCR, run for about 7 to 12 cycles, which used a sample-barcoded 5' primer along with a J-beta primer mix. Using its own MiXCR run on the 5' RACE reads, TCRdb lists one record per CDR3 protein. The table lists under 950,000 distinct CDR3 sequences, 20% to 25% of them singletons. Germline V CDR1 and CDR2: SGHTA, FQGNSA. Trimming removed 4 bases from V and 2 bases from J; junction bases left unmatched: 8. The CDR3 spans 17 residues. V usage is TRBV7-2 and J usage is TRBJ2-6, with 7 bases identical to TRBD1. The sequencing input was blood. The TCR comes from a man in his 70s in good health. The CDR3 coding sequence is TGTGCCAGCAGCTCAAACAGGGGTAGCGCTGGGGCCAACGTCCTGACTTTC. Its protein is CASSSNRGSAGANVLTF.